The next 23 T cell receptor beta chains were all read from a single sample in a study of long-term antiretroviral therapy in people with HIV. Runs used v3.0 of the immunoSEQ assay and were done at survey level. This table comes from immunoSEQ multiplex PCR, and its TCRdb copy is limited to in-frame clones, with some not included. The sample yields 15,000 to 20,000 clones, 80% to 90% seen once. Specimen: unsorted PBMCs, collected 0.3 years after starting antiretroviral therapy. The receptor source for this set is a man aged 18-30 years with HIV.

The chain joins TRBV5-1 to TRBJ1-1, with 7 bases fitting TRBD1. CDR3 length: 17 residues. Germline V gives CDR1 SGHRS, CDR2 YFSETQ. The V gene end was trimmed by 4 bases and the J gene end by 0 bases; junction bases not matched to a gene: 12. CDR3 sequence: CASSPPDRDLMNTEAFF. CDR3 coding DNA: TGCGCCAGCAGCCCCCCCGACAGGGACCTAATGAACACTGAAGCTTTCTTT.

The V call is TRBV6-1, the J call TRBJ1-5; weak D call: TRBD1 (5 bases). Germline CDR1 reads MNHNS; CDR2 reads SASEGT. V was shortened by 2 bases and J by 1 base, with 12 bases between the two germline ends. The CDR3 covers 16 residues. CDR3 nucleotide sequence: TGTGCCAGCAGTGAATTTGGGGGGTTAAGCAATCAGCCCCAGCATTTT. Translated: CASSEFGGLSNQPQHF.

The V gene is TRBV6-4, the J gene TRBJ2-2; TRBD1 might be the D (5 bases). Trimming removed 2 bases from V and 4 bases from J, with 5 bases in between. The CDR3 sequence is 13 residues long. Per the germline V gene, CDR1 is MRHNA and CDR2 is SNTAGT. DNA for the CDR3: TGTGCCAGCAGTGACAGGGGCACCGGGGAGCTGTTTTTT. It yields the protein CASSDRGTGELFF.

The rearrangement uses TRBV6-5 and TRBJ1-1; no reliable D call. CDR1 MNHEY and CDR2 SVGAGI come from the germline V gene. Trimming took off 8 bases at V and 4 bases at J, with 20 bases between the two ends. The CDR3 totals 15 residues. The CDR3 protein is CASSPRAGLGTEAFF. CDR3 in DNA: TGTGCCAGCTCCCCAAGGGCCGGCTTGGGCACTGAAGCTTTCTTT.

This sequence joins TRBV6-1 and TRBJ1-4, with D maybe TRBD1 (5 bases). CDR1 and CDR2 (germline): MNHNS, SASEGT. The V gene lost 2 bases and the J gene lost 6 bases, with 16 bases spanning the gap. The length of the CDR3 is 16 residues. The CDR3 sequence is CASSELRGDGDEKLFF. The CDR3 nucleotides read TGTGCCAGCAGTGAACTTCGGGGGGACGGGGATGAAAAACTGTTTTTT.

The chain has TRBV18 and TRBJ2-7, with D possibly TRBD2 on 6 matching bases. The CDR3 sequence is 13 residues long. Germline V gives CDR1 KGHSH, CDR2 LQKENI. V was clipped by 3 bases and J by 5 bases, with 11 bases between them. For the CDR3, the DNA is TGTGCCAGCTCACCGACTAGTCCCCACGAGCAGTACGTC. Translating it yields CASSPTSPHEQYV.

The chain carries TRBV5-6 and TRBJ1-5, with D hard to call. Per the germline V gene, CDR1 is SGHDT and CDR2 is YYEEEE. Deletions cut 2 bases from V and 4 bases from J, with 13 bases between. The CDR3 is made up of 15 amino acids. CDR3 DNA sequence: TGTGCCAGCAGCTTTGGCCCAATGGCGAATCAGCCCCAGCATTTT. It is translated as CASSFGPMANQPQHF.

The V gene is TRBV30, the J gene TRBJ1-1; tentatively, D is TRBD1 (6 bases). Deletions cut 5 bases from V and 4 bases from J, with 8 bases between. Germline CDR1 and CDR2: GTSNPN and SVGIG (reference sequence). The CDR3 consists of 11 residues. DNA of the CDR3: TGTGCCTGGGGGGGCGGCACTGAAGCTTTCTTT. Protein sequence: CAWGGGTEAFF.

This clone was counted only a few times. The rearrangement uses TRBV2 and TRBJ2-1; unclear D gene. The germline V gene encodes CDR1 SNHLY and CDR2 FYNNEI. There are 16 residues in the CDR3. The V end lost 0 bases, the J end lost 8 bases, and 17 bases lay between the germline ends. The CDR3 DNA sequence: TGTGCCAGCAGTGAAGCGCGCTATCTCGGTATGGATGAGCAGTTCTTC. Translating gives CASSEARYLGMDEQFF.

The V gene is TRBV28, the J gene TRBJ1-4; 8 bases are shared with TRBD1. V lost 8 bases, J lost 8 bases, and 13 bases stayed unmatched. This CDR3 contains 15 residues. Germline CDR1 is MDHEN and CDR2 is SYDVKM. The CDR3 loop reads CASSSSGQGQEKLFF. CDR3 sequence (DNA): TGTGCCAGCTCCTCGTCAGGACAGGGACAAGAAAAACTGTTTTTT.

With regard to this clone: The sample contains more than one DNA sequence encoding this CDR3. The chain employs TRBV6-1 and TRBJ2-3, with 15 nucleotides matching TRBD2. Unmatched junction bases numbered 2, after V lost 4 bases and J lost 6 bases. The CDR3 sequence is 15 residues long. CDR1 is MNHNS and CDR2 is SASEGT in the germline V gene. The CDR3, as DNA: TGTGCCAGCAGTGGGACTAGCGGGGGGGCCGATACGCAGTATTTT. Translated, it gives CASSGTSGGADTQYF.

The V call is TRBV2, the J call TRBJ2-7, with TRBD2 matching over 8 bases. V was pared by 6 bases and J by 6 bases, with 13 bases of the junction left unmatched. CDR3 length: 15 residues. CDR1 SNHLY and CDR2 FYNNEI come from the germline V gene. The CDR3 DNA reads as TGTGCCAGCAGACCAGGGACTAGTAGGCTTGGCGAGCAGTACTTC. Encoded protein: CASRPGTSRLGEQYF.

The gene calls are TRBV5-6 and TRBJ1-4; the D is unclear. Germline CDR1 and CDR2: SGHDT and YYEEEE. Trimming cost V 1 base and J 8 bases, with 12 bases left between them. The CDR3 covers 14 residues. CDR3: CASSLWEALEKLFF. Written as DNA, the CDR3 is TGTGCCAGCAGCTTGTGGGAGGCCTTGGAAAAACTGTTTTTT.

V gene TRBV19 combines with J gene TRBJ2-2; TRBD1 agrees at 7 bases. This CDR3 has 13 residues. The germline gives CDR1 LNHDA, CDR2 SQIVND (reference sequence). Trimming at V came to 11 bases and at J to 7 bases, leaving 10 bases not matched to a gene. CDR3 residues: CALQLGGGGELFF. The CDR3 DNA follows: TGTGCCTTACAACTAGGGGGCGGCGGGGAGCTGTTTTTT.

J is TRBJ1-2 and V is TRBV30; possible D gene TRBD1, 6 bases. Germline V lookup: CDR1 GTSNPN, CDR2 SVGIG (reference sequence). With 1 base removed from V and 1 base from J, the gap between germline ends came to 10 bases. CDR3 length: 14 amino acids. The CDR3 spells CAWSAPDSNYGYTF. For the CDR3, the DNA is TGTGCCTGGAGTGCCCCGGACAGTAACTATGGCTACACCTTC. The variable domain in full, with the rest retrieved from reference TRBV30 and TRBJ1-2, is SQTIHQWPATLVQPVGSPLSLECTVEGTSNPNLYWYRQAAGRGLQLLFYSVGIGQISSEVPQNLSASRPQDRQFILSSKKLLLSDSGFYLCAWSAPDSNYGYTFGSGTRLTVV.

The rearrangement links TRBV4-2 to TRBJ2-5; 8 positions match TRBD2. CDR1 is LGHNA and CDR2 is YNFKEQ in the germline V gene. The CDR3 loop spans 15 amino acids. V shed 4 bases, J shed 0 bases, and the junction held 4 bases outside the gene matches. In nucleotides, the CDR3 is TGTGCCAGCAGCCCCGGGGGGGCACACCAAGAGACCCAGTACTTC. Translated, it gives CASSPGGAHQETQYF.

As DNA, the CDR3 is TGTGCCAGCAGCTTCGCGAGCTCTGGAAACACCATATATTTT. This codes for CASSFASSGNTIYF. This chain uses TRBV5-5 with TRBJ1-3; D unresolved. The V and J ends lost 2 bases and 0 bases respectively, with 6 bases between them. This CDR3 is built from 14 residues. Germline-derived CDR1 and CDR2 are SGHKS and YYEKEE (reference sequence).

Written as DNA, the CDR3 is TGTGCCAGCAGCTTTCAAGCCGGCACTGAAGCTTTCTTT. This codes for CASSFQAGTEAFF. The V gene is TRBV11-2, the J gene TRBJ1-1, with unresolved D. V lost 3 bases to trimming and J lost 4 bases, with 9 bases between them. The CDR3 totals 13 residues. Germline V gene data show CDR1 as SGHAT and CDR2 as FQNNGV.

The J gene is TRBJ2-7, the V gene TRBV2; D not certain. CDR1 and CDR2 from the germline V gene are SNHLY and FYNNEI. V lost 3 bases, J lost 4 bases, and 10 bases lay in between. This CDR3 contains 13 residues. The CDR3 is CASSEGRAYEQYF. The CDR3 coding sequence is TGTGCCAGCAGTGAGGGAAGGGCTTACGAGCAGTACTTC.

The chain combines TRBV11-2 with TRBJ2-5; 9 bases map to TRBD1. The CDR3 is 17 amino acids. V gave up 5 bases and J gave up 5 bases; unmatched junction bases: 15. Per germline, CDR1 SGHAT and CDR2 FQNNGV. The CDR3 region is CASSLGSGTGLWETQYF. In DNA form, the CDR3 reads TGTGCCAGCAGCCTGGGTTCCGGGACAGGGCTTTGGGAGACCCAGTACTTC.

V gene TRBV6-1 combines with J gene TRBJ2-7, with D unresolved. This CDR3 spans 14 amino acids. V was shortened by 0 bases and J by 2 bases, with 8 bases between the two germline ends. Germline values: CDR1 MNHNS, CDR2 SASEGT. Here the CDR3 DNA reads TGTGCCAGCAGTGAAGCGCACAGAACCTACGAGCAGTACTTC. Translated: CASSEAHRTYEQYF.

V gene TRBV6-1 combines with J gene TRBJ2-5; D assignment may be TRBD1 or TRBD2 (5 bases each). There are 15 residues in the CDR3. The germline V gene has CDR1 MNHNS and CDR2 SASEGT. The V end was cut by 6 bases, the J end by 2 bases, with 16 bases between. The chain's CDR3 is CASSQRAGIQETQYF. The DNA for the CDR3 is TGTGCCAGCAGCCAGAGGGCAGGGATACAAGAGACCCAGTACTTC.

The genes are TRBV13 and TRBJ2-3; D unclear. Germline loops: CDR1 PRHDT, CDR2 FYEKMQ (reference sequence). The CDR3 sequence is 14 residues long. Trimming shortened V by 1 base and J by 2 bases, and 7 bases separated the two germline ends. Here the CDR3 DNA reads TGTGCCAGCAGCTTAGCCCCCAACACAGATACGCAGTATTTT. The encoded protein is CASSLAPNTDTQYF.